Following are 8 T cell receptor beta chains from one sample sequenced in a study of shared clonotypes between healthy human individuals. The repertoire was sequenced with immunoSEQ multiplex PCR; TCRdb's copy has only in-frame clones and lacks some. The table records about 2 million clones, just under 95% of them present only once. Naive-designated CD8 cells lacked CD45RO, were positively enriched for CCR7, and omitted terminally differentiated effector memory CD45RA+ cells. Sequencing input: naive CD8+ T cells sorted from blood. These receptors came from a man younger than 35 in good health.

A single count supports this clone. The chain joins TRBV27 to TRBJ2-1, with D hard to call. The germline CDR1 and CDR2 sequences are MNHEY and SMNVEV (reference sequence). Trimming removed 8 bases at V and 0 bases at J, with 8 bases between. CDR3 length equals 13 residues. DNA of the CDR3: TGTGCCAGCTACCCCCTCTCCTACAATGAGCAGTTCTTC. Translation gives CASYPLSYNEQFF.

The J gene is TRBJ2-1, the V gene TRBV11-2; TRBD1 or TRBD2 may be the D gene (5 bases each). V was shortened by 0 bases and J by 6 bases, with 15 bases between the two germline ends. The V gene's germline CDR1 is SGHAT and CDR2 FQNNGV. The CDR3 contains 16 residues. CDR3 coding DNA: TGTGCCAGCAGCTTAGATCCGGAGCCGGGGCTCAATGAGCAGTTCTTC. This sequence encodes CASSLDPEPGLNEQFF.

V usage is TRBV29-1 and J usage is TRBJ1-6; D gene uncertain. V was pared by 3 bases and J by 5 bases, with 20 bases between. Germline CDR1 and CDR2: SQVTM and ANQGSEA. The CDR3 length is 17 residues. The CDR3 bases are TGCAGCGTTGATGCCCTCTCTTGTCCCCTTAATAATTCACCCCTCCACTTT. Its protein product is CSVDALSCPLNNSPLHF.

Remarks on this clone: The sample contains more than one DNA sequence encoding this CDR3. This rearrangement joins TRBV9 to TRBJ1-4; no definite D call. Trimming took 2 bases from V and 4 from J, leaving 6 bases between them. CDR1 SGDLS and CDR2 YYNGEE come from the germline V gene. The CDR3 sequence is 13 residues long. The CDR3 DNA is TGTGCCAGCAGCGTCGACGGTAATGAAAAACTGTTTTTT. Its protein is CASSVDGNEKLFF.

The rearrangement uses TRBV30 and TRBJ1-2; D is undetermined. This CDR3 region has 16 residues. Germline V lookup: CDR1 GTSNPN, CDR2 SVGIG (reference sequence). The V and J ends lost 2 bases and 1 base respectively, with 17 bases between them. Here the CDR3 DNA reads TGTGCCTGGAGTCATACGGGGTTCGGTAGTAACTATGGCTACACCTTC. This codes for CAWSHTGFGSNYGYTF.

The chain links TRBV5-1 to TRBJ1-1, with 8 bases identical to TRBD1. The J segment lost 7 bases and the V segment lost 6 bases, leaving 8 bases of the junction unmatched. The V gene's germline CDR1 is SGHRS and CDR2 YFSETQ. The CDR3 length is 13 residues. The CDR3 DNA follows: TGCGCCAGCACCCTGACAGGGGATGGTGAAGCTTTCTTT. This translates into CASTLTGDGEAFF. Together with reference TRBV5-1 and TRBJ1-1, the CDR3 gives the full variable domain: KAGVTQTPRYLIKTRGQQVTLSCSPISGHRSVSWYQQTPGQGLQFLFEYFSETQRNKGNFPGRFSGRQFSNSRSEMNVSTLELGDSALYLCASTLTGDGEAFFGQGTRLTVV.

On this clone itself: The limits of the CDR3 on the DNA are not certain, so only TCRdb's listed CDR3 is given. J is TRBJ1-5 and V is TRBV12-2; the table's D call TRBD1 went unverified against the DNA. TRBV12-2 constitutes a pseudogene. The CDR3 extends over 20 residues, inclusive of both ends. CDR3 sequence: CASRPWGQGIVPAVDQPQHF.

V usage is TRBV5-4 and J usage is TRBJ2-5; D is ambiguous. The length of the CDR3 is 16 residues. Germline V gene sequence: CDR1 SGHNT, CDR2 YYREEE (reference sequence). V lost 4 bases and J 2 bases, leaving 18 bases between the germline ends. CDR3 sequence: CASSTSRSISQETQYF. CDR3 DNA sequence: TGTGCCAGCAGCACTTCCAGGAGTATCTCACAAGAGACCCAGTACTTC.